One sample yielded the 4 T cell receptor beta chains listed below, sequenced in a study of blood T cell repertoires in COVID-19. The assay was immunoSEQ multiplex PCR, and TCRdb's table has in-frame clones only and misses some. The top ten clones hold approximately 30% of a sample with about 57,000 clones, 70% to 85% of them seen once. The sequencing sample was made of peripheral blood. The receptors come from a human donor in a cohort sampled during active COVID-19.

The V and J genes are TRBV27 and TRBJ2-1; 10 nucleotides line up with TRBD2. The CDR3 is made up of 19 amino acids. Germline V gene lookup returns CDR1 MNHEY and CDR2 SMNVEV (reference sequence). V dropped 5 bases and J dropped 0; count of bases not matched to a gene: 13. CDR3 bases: TGTGCCAGCAGTCCAAGGGCCACTAGCGGGACTACCTCCTACAATGAGCAGTTCTTC. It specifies CASSPRATSGTTSYNEQFF.

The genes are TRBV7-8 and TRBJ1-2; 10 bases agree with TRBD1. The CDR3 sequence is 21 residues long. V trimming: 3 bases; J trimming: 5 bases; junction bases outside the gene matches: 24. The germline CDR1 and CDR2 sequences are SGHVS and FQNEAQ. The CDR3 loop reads CASSFYETKGTRDRGSYGYTF. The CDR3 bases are TGTGCCAGCAGCTTCTACGAGACAAAGGGGACACGGGACAGGGGATCTTATGGCTACACCTTC.

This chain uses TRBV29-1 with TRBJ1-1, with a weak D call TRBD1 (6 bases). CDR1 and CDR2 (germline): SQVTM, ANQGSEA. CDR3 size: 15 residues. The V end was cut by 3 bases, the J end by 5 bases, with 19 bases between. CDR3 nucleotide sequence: TGCAGCGTTGATGGGCTTGCGGGGGCTGGTACTGAAGCTTTCTTT. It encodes CSVDGLAGAGTEAFF.

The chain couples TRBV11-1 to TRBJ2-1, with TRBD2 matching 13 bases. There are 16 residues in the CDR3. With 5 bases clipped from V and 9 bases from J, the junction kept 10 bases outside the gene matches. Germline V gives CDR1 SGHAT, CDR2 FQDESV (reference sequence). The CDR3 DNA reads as TGTGCCAGCAGCCGCGGGACTAGCGGGAAAGGGGGTGAGCAGTTCTTC. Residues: CASSRGTSGKGGEQFF.